This T cell receptor (beta chain) emerged from a study of T cells in Graves' hyperthyroidism and ophthalmopathy. Findings of the study overall: For ophthalmopathy, model prediction preceded onset by a median about 6.2 months. A model of 13 V-J pairs discriminated ophthalmopathy from stable hyperthyroidism. Clonotypes that were expanded in thyroid above 0.001 mostly appeared in blood too.

Amplification of TCR beta CDR3 regions used RNA as the template. HTBI primers were used for first-round RT-PCR of the TCR CDR3. TCRdb recomputed calls from the multiplex PCR reads with MiXCR, one row per CDR3 protein. The sample yields 250,000 or so distinct CDR3 sequences, roughly 15% seen once. This clonotype showed up many times. Its target is unknown. Germline V CDR1 and CDR2: SGHVS, FQNEAQ. Trimming left V 1 base short and J 7 bases short, with 14 bases between. This CDR3 spans 15 amino acids. The source material was blood. The receptor was isolated from a woman aged 50 to 65 with Graves' hyperthyroidism that later progressed to Graves' ophthalmopathy. The chain recombines TRBV7-8 with TRBJ1-5; D is unresolved. This CDR3 is CASSLGRIPGQPQHF. The CDR3 DNA follows: TGTGCCAGCAGCTTAGGGAGAATACCGGGACAGCCCCAGCATTTT.